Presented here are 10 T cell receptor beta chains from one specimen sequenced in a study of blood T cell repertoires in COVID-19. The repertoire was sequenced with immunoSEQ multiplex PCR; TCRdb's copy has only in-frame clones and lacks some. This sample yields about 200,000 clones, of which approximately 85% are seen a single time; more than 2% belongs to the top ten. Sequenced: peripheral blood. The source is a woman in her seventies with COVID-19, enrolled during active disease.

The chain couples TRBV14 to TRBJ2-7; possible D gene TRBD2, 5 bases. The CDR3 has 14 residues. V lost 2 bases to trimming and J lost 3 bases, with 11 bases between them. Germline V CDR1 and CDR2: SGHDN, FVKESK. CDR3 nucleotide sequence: TGTGCCAGCAGCCAATCTCGGAGGTACTACGAGCAGTACTTC. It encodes CASSQSRRYYEQYF. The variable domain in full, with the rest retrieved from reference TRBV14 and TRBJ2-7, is EAGVTQFPSHSVIEKGQTVTLRCDPISGHDNLYWYRRVMGKEIKFLLHFVKESKQDESGMPNNRFLAERTGGTYSTLKVQPAELEDSGVYFCASSQSRRYYEQYFGPGTRLTVT.

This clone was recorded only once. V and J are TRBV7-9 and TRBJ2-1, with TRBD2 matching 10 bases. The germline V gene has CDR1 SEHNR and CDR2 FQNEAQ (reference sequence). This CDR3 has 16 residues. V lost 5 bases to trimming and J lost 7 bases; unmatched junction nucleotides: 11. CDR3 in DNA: TGTGCCAGCAGCACAGCGGCTAGCGGGAGTCATAATGAGCAGTTCTTC. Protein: CASSTAASGSHNEQFF.

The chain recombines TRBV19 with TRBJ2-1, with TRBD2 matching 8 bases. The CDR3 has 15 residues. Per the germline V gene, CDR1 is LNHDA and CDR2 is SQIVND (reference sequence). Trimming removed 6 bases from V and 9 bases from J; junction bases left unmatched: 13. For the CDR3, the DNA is TGTGCCAGTAGCCTAGGAGGGCGGGGGGAGTTTGAGCAGTTCTTC. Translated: CASSLGGRGEFEQFF. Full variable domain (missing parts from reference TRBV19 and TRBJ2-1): DGGITQSPKYLFRKEGQNVTLSCEQNLNHDAMYWYRQDPGQGLRLIYYSQIVNDFQKGDIAEGYSVSREKKESFPLTVTSAQKNPTAFYLCASSLGGRGEFEQFFGPGTRLTVL.

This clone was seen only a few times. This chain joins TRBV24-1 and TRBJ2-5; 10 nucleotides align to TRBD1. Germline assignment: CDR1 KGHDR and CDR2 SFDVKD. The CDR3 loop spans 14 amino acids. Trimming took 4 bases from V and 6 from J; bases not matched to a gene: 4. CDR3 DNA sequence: TGTGCCACCAGTGAAAGGACAGGGGGGCAGACCCAGTACTTC. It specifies CATSERTGGQTQYF.

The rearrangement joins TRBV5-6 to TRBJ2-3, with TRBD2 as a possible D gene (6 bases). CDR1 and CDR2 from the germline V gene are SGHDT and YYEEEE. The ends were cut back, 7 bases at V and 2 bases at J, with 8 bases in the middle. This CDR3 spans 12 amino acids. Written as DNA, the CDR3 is TGTGCCAGCGGGACTGTCACAGATACGCAGTATTTT. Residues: CASGTVTDTQYF.

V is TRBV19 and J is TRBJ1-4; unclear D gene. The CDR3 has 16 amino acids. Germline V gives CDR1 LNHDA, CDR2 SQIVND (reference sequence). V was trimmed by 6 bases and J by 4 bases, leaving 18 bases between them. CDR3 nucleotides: TGTGCCAGTAGCCCCTCACTGAGGCGGATTAATGAAAAACTGTTTTTT. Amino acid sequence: CASSPSLRRINEKLFF.

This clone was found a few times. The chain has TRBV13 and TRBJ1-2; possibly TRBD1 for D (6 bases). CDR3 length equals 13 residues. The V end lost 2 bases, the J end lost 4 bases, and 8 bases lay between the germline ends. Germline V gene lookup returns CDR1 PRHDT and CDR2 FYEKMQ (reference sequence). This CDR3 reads CASSLRDTYGYTF. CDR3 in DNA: TGTGCCAGCAGCTTACGGGACACCTATGGCTACACCTTC.

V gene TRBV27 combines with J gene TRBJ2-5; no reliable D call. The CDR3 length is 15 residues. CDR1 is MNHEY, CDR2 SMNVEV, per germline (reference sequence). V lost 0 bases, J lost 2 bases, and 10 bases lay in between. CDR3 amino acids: CASSLSQAPQETQYF. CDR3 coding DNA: TGTGCCAGCAGTTTATCTCAGGCTCCTCAAGAGACCCAGTACTTC.

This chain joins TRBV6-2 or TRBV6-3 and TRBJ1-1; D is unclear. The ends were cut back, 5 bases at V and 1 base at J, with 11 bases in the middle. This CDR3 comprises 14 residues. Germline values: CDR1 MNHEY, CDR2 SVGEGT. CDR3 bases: TGTGCCAGCAGTGCACATGTTCCGAACACTGAAGCTTTCTTT. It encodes CASSAHVPNTEAFF.

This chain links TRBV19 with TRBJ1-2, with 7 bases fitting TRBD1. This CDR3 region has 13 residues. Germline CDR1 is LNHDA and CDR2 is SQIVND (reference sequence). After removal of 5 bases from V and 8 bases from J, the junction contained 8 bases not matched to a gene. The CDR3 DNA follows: TGTGCCAGTAGTCCGTGGACAGGCGGGGGCTACACCTTC. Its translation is CASSPWTGGGYTF.